This T cell receptor (beta chain) was observed in a study of blood T cell repertoires in COVID-19. Study in general: The United States, Italy and Spain provided the acute and convalescent COVID-19 samples. T cells, B-cell-depleted T cells, or PBMCs supplied cDNA or gDNA.

Original processing notes: The assay estimated nucleated cells by amplifying reference gene primers. Generated by immunoSEQ multiplex PCR, the TCRdb table keeps only in-frame clones and is missing some. V and J calls and clone size are those listed in that table; D and trimming were worked out from the DNA. The repertoire holds 150,000 to 200,000 clones, with roughly 78% as singletons. This clone has only a few counts. J gave up 4 bases and V 6 bases, and 5 bases lay outside the gene matches. There are 13 residues in the CDR3. In germline, CDR1 is MNHEY, CDR2 SVGAGI. The sample consisted of peripheral blood. V gene TRBV6-5 combines with J gene TRBJ1-2; 7 nucleotides align to TRBD1. The receptor comes from an elderly woman with active or convalescent COVID-19. CDR3 DNA: TGTGCCAGCAGCACCGGGACAGTCTATGGCTACACCTTC. Its protein product is CASSTGTVYGYTF.